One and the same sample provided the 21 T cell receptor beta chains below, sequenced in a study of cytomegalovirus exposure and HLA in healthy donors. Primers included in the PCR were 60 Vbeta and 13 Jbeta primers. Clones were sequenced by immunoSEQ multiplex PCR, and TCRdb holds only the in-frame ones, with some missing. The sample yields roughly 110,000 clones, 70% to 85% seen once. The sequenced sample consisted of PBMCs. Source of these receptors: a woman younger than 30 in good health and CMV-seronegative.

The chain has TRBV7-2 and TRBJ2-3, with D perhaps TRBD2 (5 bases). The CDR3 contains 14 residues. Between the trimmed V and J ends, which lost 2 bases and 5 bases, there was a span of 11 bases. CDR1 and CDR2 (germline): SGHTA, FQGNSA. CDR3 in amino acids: CASSLMRAGDTQYF. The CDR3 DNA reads TGTGCCAGCAGCTTAATGCGGGCGGGAGATACGCAGTATTTT.

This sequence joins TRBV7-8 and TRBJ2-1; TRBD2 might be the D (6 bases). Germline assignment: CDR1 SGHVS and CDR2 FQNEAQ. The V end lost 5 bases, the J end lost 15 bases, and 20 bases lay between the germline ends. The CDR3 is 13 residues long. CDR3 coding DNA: TGTGCCAGCAGCCCGCAGGGCACCGGGGACTCGTTCTTC. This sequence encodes CASSPQGTGDSFF.

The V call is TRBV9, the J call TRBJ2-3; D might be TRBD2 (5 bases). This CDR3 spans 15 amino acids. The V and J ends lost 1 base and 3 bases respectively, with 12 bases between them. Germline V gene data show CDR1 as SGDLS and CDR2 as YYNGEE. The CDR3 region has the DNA TGTGCCAGCAGCGTACAGGAGGTTTCTACAGATACGCAGTATTTT. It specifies CASSVQEVSTDTQYF.

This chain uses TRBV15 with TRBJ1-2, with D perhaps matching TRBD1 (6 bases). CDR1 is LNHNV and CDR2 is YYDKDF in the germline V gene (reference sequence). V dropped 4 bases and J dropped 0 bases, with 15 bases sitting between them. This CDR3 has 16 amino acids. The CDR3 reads CATSTKTGLANYGYTF. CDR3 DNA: TGTGCCACCAGCACAAAGACAGGTCTAGCTAACTATGGCTACACCTTC.

In nucleotides, the CDR3 is TGCGCCAGCAGCTTGGTGACAGGGGGCGATTCTGGGGCCAACGTCCTGACTTTC. Its protein product is CASSLVTGGDSGANVLTF. V gene TRBV5-1 combines with J gene TRBJ2-6; 10 bases fit TRBD1. Germline V gives CDR1 SGHRS, CDR2 YFSETQ. The CDR3 has 18 residues. The junction had 4 bases not matched to a gene; V was cut back by 0 bases and J by 1 base.

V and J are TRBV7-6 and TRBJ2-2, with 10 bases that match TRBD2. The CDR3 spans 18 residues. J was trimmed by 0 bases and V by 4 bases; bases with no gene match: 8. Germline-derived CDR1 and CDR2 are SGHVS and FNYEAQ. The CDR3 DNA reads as TGTGCCAGCAGCTATGGGGCTAGCGGGAGTTCGAACACCGGGGAGCTGTTTTTT. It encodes CASSYGASGSSNTGELFF.

CDR3 region: CASRPGQGGNQPQHF. CDR3 bases: TGTGCCAGCCGTCCTGGACAGGGAGGCAATCAGCCCCAGCATTTT. The rearrangement uses TRBV28 and TRBJ1-5; TRBD1 aligns across 8 bases. CDR3 length equals 15 residues. Germline loops: CDR1 MDHEN, CDR2 SYDVKM. V lost 8 bases, J lost 2 bases, and 8 bases stayed unmatched. Filled out from reference TRBV28 and TRBJ1-5, the complete variable domain reads DVKVTQSSRYLVKRTGEKVFLECVQDMDHENMFWYRQDPGLGLRLIYFSYDVKMKEKGDIPEGYSVSREKKERFSLILESASTNQTSMYLCASRPGQGGNQPQHFGDGTRLSIL.

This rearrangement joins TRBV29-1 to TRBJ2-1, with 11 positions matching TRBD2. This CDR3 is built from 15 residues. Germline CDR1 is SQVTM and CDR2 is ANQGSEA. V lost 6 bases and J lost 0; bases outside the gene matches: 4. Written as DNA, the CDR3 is TGCAGCGTACCCACTAGCGGGAGCTCCTACAATGAGCAGTTCTTC. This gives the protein CSVPTSGSSYNEQFF.

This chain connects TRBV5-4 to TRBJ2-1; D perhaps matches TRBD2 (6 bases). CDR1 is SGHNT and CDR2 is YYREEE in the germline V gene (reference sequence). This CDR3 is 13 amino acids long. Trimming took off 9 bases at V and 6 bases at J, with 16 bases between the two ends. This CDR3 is CANGGGSGNEQFF. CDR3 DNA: TGTGCCAACGGGGGTGGCTCGGGCAATGAGCAGTTCTTC.

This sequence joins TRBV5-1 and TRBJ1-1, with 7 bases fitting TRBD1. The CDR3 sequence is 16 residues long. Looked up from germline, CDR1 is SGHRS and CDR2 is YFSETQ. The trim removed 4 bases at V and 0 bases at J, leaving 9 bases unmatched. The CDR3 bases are TGCGCCAGCAGCCCAGGGGGACAGACCATGAACACTGAAGCTTTCTTT. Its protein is CASSPGGQTMNTEAFF.

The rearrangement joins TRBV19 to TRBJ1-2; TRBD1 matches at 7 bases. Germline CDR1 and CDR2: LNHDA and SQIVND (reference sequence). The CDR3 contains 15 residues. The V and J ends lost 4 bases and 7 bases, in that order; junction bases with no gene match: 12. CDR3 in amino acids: CASSRTGQSRFGYTF. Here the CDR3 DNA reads TGTGCCAGTAGTAGAACGGGACAGTCCCGTTTTGGCTACACCTTC. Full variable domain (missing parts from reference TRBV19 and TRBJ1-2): DGGITQSPKYLFRKEGQNVTLSCEQNLNHDAMYWYRQDPGQGLRLIYYSQIVNDFQKGDIAEGYSVSREKKESFPLTVTSAQKNPTAFYLCASSRTGQSRFGYTFGSGTRLTVV.

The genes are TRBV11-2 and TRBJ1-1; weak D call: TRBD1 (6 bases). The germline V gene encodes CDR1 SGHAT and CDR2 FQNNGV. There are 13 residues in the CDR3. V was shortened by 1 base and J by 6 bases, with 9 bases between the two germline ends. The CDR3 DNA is TGTGCCAGCAGCTTAGGGGGACACCCTGAAGCTTTCTTT. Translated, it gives CASSLGGHPEAFF.

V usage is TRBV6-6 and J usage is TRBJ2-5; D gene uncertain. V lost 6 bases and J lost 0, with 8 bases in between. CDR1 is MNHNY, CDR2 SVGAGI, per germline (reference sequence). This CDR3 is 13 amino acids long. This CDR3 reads CASRILDQETQYF. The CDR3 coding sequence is TGTGCCAGCAGAATCCTAGACCAAGAGACCCAGTACTTC.

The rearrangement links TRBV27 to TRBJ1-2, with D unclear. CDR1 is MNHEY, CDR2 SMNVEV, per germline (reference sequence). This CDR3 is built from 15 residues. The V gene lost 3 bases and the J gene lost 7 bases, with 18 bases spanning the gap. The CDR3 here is CASSFSGSPPGGYTF. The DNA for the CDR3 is TGTGCCAGCAGTTTTTCCGGGTCACCCCCGGGTGGCTACACCTTC.

This CDR3 is CASTPSTSGSREQYF. CDR3 nucleotide sequence: TGTGCCAGCACCCCTAGTACTAGCGGGAGTCGGGAGCAGTACTTC. The rearrangement links TRBV28 to TRBJ2-7, with 11 bases aligning to TRBD2. The germline gives CDR1 MDHEN, CDR2 SYDVKM. With V trimmed by 7 bases and J by 7 bases, 12 bases remained unmatched. CDR3 length equals 15 residues.

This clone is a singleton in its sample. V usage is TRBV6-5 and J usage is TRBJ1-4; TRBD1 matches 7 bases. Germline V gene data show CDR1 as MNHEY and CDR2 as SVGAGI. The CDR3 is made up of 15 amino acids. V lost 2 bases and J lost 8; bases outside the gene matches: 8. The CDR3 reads CASSYTQTGLEKLFF. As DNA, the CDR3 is TGTGCCAGCAGTTACACCCAGACAGGGTTAGAAAAACTGTTTTTT.

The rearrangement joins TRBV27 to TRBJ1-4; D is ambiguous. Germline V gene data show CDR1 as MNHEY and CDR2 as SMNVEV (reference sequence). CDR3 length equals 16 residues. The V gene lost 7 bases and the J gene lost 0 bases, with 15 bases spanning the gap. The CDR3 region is CASTARNPATNEKLFF. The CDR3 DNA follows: TGTGCCAGCACCGCACGCAATCCGGCAACTAATGAAAAACTGTTTTTT.

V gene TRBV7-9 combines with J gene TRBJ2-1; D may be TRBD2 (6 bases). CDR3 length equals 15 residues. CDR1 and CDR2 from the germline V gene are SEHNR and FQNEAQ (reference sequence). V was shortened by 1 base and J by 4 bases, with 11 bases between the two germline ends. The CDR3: CASSLGRGRYNEQFF. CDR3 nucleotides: TGTGCCAGCAGCTTAGGCCGGGGGAGGTACAATGAGCAGTTCTTC. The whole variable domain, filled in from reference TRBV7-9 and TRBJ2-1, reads DTGVSQNPRHKITKRGQNVTFRCDPISEHNRLYWYRQTLGQGPEFLTYFQNEAQLEKSRLLSDRFSAERPKGSFSTLEIQRTEQGDSAMYLCASSLGRGRYNEQFFGPGTRLTVL.

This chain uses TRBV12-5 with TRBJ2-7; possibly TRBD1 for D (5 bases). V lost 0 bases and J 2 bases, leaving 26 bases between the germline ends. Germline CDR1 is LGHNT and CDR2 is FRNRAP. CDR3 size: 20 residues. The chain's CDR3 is CASGLVGAAPAHDNTYEQYV. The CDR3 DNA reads TGTGCTAGTGGTTTGGTAGGGGCGGCCCCGGCCCACGACAACACCTACGAGCAGTACGTC.

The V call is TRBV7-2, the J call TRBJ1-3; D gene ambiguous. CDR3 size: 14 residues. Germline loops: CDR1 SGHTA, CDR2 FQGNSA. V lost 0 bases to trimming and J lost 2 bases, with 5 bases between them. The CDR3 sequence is CASSLAIAGNTIYF. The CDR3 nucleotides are TGTGCCAGCAGCTTAGCAATAGCTGGAAACACCATATATTTT.

The CDR3 loop reads CASSELGPLGGYTF. DNA for the CDR3: TGTGCCAGCAGTGAATTAGGCCCTTTGGGCGGCTACACCTTC. The chain has TRBV25-1 and TRBJ1-2; D ambiguous. The V end lost 1 base, the J end lost 8 bases, and 14 bases lay between the germline ends. The CDR3 is 14 residues long. Germline CDR1 and CDR2: MGHDK and SYGVNS.